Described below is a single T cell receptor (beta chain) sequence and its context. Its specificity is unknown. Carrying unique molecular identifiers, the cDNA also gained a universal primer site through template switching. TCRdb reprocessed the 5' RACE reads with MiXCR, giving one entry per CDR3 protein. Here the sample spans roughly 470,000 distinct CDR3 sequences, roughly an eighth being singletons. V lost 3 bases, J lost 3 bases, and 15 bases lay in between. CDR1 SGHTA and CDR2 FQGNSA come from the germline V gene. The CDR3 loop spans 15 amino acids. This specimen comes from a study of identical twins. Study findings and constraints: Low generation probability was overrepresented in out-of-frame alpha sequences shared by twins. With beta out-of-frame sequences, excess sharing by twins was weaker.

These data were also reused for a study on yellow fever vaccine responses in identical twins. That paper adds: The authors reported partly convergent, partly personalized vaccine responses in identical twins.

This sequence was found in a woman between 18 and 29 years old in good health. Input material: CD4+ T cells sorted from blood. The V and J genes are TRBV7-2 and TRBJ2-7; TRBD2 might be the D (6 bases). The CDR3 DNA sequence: TGTGCCAGCAGCTTGCGGGGTAGTGTTTACTACGAGCAGTACTTC. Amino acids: CASSLRGSVYYEQYF. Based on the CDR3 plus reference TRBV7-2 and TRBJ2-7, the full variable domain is GAGVSQSPSNKVTEKGKDVELRCDPISGHTALYWYRQSLGQGLEFLIYFQGNSAPDKSGLPSDRFSAERTGGSVSTLTIQRTQQEDSAVYLCASSLRGSVYYEQYFGPGTRLTVT.